This T cell receptor beta chain was documented in a study of OX40 agonist ivuxolimab in advanced cancers. The data were produced by immunoSEQ multiplex PCR, yet TCRdb's version contains in-frame clones alone and is incomplete. The sample consists of 75,000 to 100,000 clones, about 90% of them appearing once. The germline V gene encodes CDR1 SGDLS and CDR2 YYNGEE. The CDR3 runs 14 residues. With 0 bases clipped from V and 6 bases from J, the junction kept 3 bases outside the gene matches. Sequences were derived from CD4+ or CD8+ T cells sorted from blood, sampled in a trial of the OX40 agonist ivuxolimab. The source is an adult with an advanced solid tumor such as melanoma, head and neck, liver or kidney cancer. This chain links TRBV9 with TRBJ2-7, with 10 bases lining up with TRBD1. CDR3 amino acids: CASSVGQGASEQYF. The DNA for the CDR3 is TGTGCCAGCAGCGTAGGACAGGGGGCAAGCGAGCAGTACTTC.